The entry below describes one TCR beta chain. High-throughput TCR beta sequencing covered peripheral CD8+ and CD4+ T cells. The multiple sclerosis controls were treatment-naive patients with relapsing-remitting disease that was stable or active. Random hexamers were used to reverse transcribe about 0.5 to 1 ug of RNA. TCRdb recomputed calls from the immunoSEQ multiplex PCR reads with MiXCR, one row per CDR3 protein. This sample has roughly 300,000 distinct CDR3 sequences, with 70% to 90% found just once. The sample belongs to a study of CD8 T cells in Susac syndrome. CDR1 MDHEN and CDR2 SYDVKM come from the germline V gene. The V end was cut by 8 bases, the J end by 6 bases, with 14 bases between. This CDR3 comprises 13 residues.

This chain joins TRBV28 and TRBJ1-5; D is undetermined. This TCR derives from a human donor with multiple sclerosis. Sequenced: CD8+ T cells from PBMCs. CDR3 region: CASSKGSAQPQHF. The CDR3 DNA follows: TGTGCCAGCTCAAAAGGATCTGCTCAGCCCCAGCATTTT.